The rows below give T cell receptor beta chains drawn from one sample of a study of PD-1 blockade in mismatch repair-deficient tumors. No antigen is known for these receptors. The assay was immunoSEQ multiplex PCR, and TCRdb's table has in-frame clones only and misses some. The sample holds fewer than 16,000 clones, 84% seen once. The material was cells cultured in vitro, obtained from a patient treated with pembrolizumab. The origin of the receptors is an adult with mismatch repair-deficient cancer. Each CDR3 is given with its conserved first and last residue. Fields, in order: D gene, clone size, V gene, J gene, CDR3 protein, CDR3 DNA. A D gene is named only where the DNA matches it firmly. Some rows have no size entry. The others give once, few or many, or a class for an expanded clone.

>.|few|TRBV28|TRBJ1-5
CASSLQDRRNQPQHF
TGTGCCAGCAGTTTACAGGACAGAAGGAATCAGCCCCAGCATTTT
>TRBD1|.|TRBV19|TRBJ1-2
CASNIQGAQGYTF
TGTGCCAGTAACATACAGGGGGCACAAGGCTACACCTTC
>.|once|TRBV7-8|TRBJ2-5
CASSSPWGAGVGETQYF
TGTGCCAGCAGCAGCCCTTGGGGTGCTGGCGTAGGAGAGACCCAGTACTTC
>TRBD1|few|TRBV30|TRBJ1-6
CAWSVSGTGKSPLHF
TGTGCCTGGAGTGTATCTGGGACAGGGAAATCACCCCTCCACTTT
>TRBD1|.|TRBV28|TRBJ2-2
CASSLSLSTGEEVPGELFF
TGTGCCAGCAGTTTATCCCTCTCGACAGGGGAGGAGGTCCCCGGGGAGCTGTTTTTT
>.|.|TRBV13|TRBJ1-2
CASSLSRGTYGYTF
TGTGCCAGCAGCTTAAGTAGGGGAACCTATGGCTACACCTTC
>.|.|TRBV30|TRBJ1-5
CAWSGGGSNQPQHF
TGTGCCTGGAGTGGAGGCGGGAGCAATCAGCCCCAGCATTTT
>.|.|TRBV19|TRBJ2-2
CASSIGGNTGELFF
TGTGCCAGTAGTATTGGGGGGAACACCGGGGAGCTGTTTTTT
>.|once|TRBV6-6|TRBJ2-3
CASSYSREVGDTQYF
TGTGCCAGCAGTTACTCGAGGGAGGTTGGAGATACGCAGTATTTT
>TRBD1|.|TRBV28|TRBJ2-3
CASNLQGSTDTQYF
TGTGCCAGCAACTTACAGGGGAGCACAGATACGCAGTATTTT
>TRBD1|.|TRBV5-1|TRBJ1-1
CASSRQGYTEAFF
TGCGCCAGCAGCCGACAGGGATACACTGAAGCTTTCTTT
>.|.|TRBV7-2|TRBJ2-5
CASSSRAPGGKTQYF
TGTGCCAGCAGCTCCCGGGCCCCCGGCGGAAAGACCCAGTACTTC
>TRBD2|.|TRBV11-1|TRBJ2-3
CASSTSGTSALYTDTQYF
TGTGCCAGCAGCACGTCCGGGACTAGCGCTCTATACACAGATACGCAGTATTTT
>TRBD2|.|TRBV7-2|TRBJ2-7
CASTRTSGNYEQYF
TGTGCCAGCACTAGGACTAGCGGGAACTACGAGCAGTACTTC
>.|.|TRBV10-2|TRBJ2-1
CASSHNLPSNEQFF
TGCGCCAGCAGTCATAATCTACCCTCCAATGAGCAGTTCTTC
>.|.|TRBV10-1|TRBJ1-2
CASSAQGSYGYTF
TGCGCCAGCAGTGCTCAGGGGTCCTATGGCTACACCTTC
>TRBD2|.|TRBV7-2|TRBJ2-7
CASSLETSGSYEQYF
TGTGCCAGCAGCTTAGAGACTAGCGGCTCCTACGAGCAGTACTTC
>.|few|TRBV4-2|TRBJ2-7
CASSPTVILAGFYEQYF
TGTGCCAGCAGCCCCACCGTCATCTTGGCCGGATTCTACGAGCAGTACTTC
>.|.|TRBV5-1|TRBJ1-2
CASSLNTGTTGYTF
TGCGCCAGCAGCTTGAATACAGGGACCACGGGCTACACCTTC
>.|.|TRBV6-1|TRBJ1-1
CASSEAEVLGPAFF
TGTGCCAGCAGTGAAGCGGAAGTCCTCGGGCCGGCTTTCTTT
>.|.|TRBV19|TRBJ1-2
CASSMSAGYGYTF
TGTGCCAGTAGTATGAGCGCTGGCTATGGCTACACCTTC
>TRBD2|.|TRBV5-1|TRBJ2-1
CASSLRLAGGDNEQFF
TGCGCCAGCAGCTTAAGACTAGCGGGAGGGGACAATGAGCAGTTCTTC
>TRBD1|.|TRBV10-1|TRBJ2-7
CASSESQGARNEQYF
TGCGCCAGCAGTGAGTCCCAGGGGGCTCGCAACGAGCAGTACTTC
>TRBD2|.|TRBV27|TRBJ2-7
CASTPWWASGNEQYF
TGTGCCAGCACCCCATGGTGGGCTAGCGGGAACGAGCAGTACTTC
>.|.|TRBV19|TRBJ1-3
CASSRRGAAGNTIYF
TGTGCCAGTAGTAGACGGGGCGCAGCTGGAAACACCATATATTTT
>.|.|TRBV5-5|TRBJ1-2
CASSMPEPYGYTF
TGTGCCAGCAGCATGCCCGAGCCGTATGGCTACACCTTC
>.|.|TRBV5-8|TRBJ1-5
CASAPVRSGVDQPQHF
TGTGCCAGCGCACCAGTTAGGTCTGGGGTGGATCAGCCCCAGCATTTT
>TRBD1|.|TRBV27|TRBJ2-3
CASSFGTGADTQYF
TGTGCCAGCAGTTTTGGGACAGGGGCAGATACGCAGTATTTT
>.|.|TRBV11-3|TRBJ1-1
CASSSNLGALWAFF
TGTGCCAGCAGCTCCAACCTAGGCGCCTTATGGGCTTTCTTT
>.|once|TRBV19|TRBJ1-5
CASSIRDSGQPQHF
TGTGCCAGTAGTATTCGGGACTCGGGTCAGCCCCAGCATTTT
>TRBD1|.|TRBV7-3|TRBJ2-7
CASSLSGNRDRGLVVYEQYF
TGTGCCAGCAGCTTAAGCGGAAACCGGGACAGGGGATTGGTAGTTTACGAGCAGTACTTC
>TRBD2|few|TRBV9|TRBJ2-2
CASSDRSGSETGELFF
TGTGCCAGCAGCGACAGAAGCGGGAGTGAAACCGGGGAGCTGTTTTTT
>TRBD2|.|TRBV5-4|TRBJ2-7
CASSPGGTSGTYEQYF
TGTGCCAGCAGCCCTGGAGGGACTAGCGGGACCTACGAGCAGTACTTC
>.|.|TRBV15|TRBJ2-3
CATSRASTDTQYF
TGTGCCACCAGCAGGGCGAGCACAGATACGCAGTATTTT
>.|.|TRBV5-1|TRBJ2-7
CASSTDFYEQYF
TGCGCCAGCAGCACTGATTTCTACGAGCAGTACTTC
>.|.|TRBV19|TRBJ2-1
CASSIALDNEQFF
TGTGCCAGTAGTATAGCACTAGACAATGAGCAGTTCTTC
>TRBD2|.|TRBV15|TRBJ2-7
CATSFGTSGSSKQYF
TGTGCCACCAGCTTCGGGACTAGCGGGAGTTCCAAGCAGTACTTC
>.|.|TRBV7-2|TRBJ2-7
CASSYHYGESYEQYF
TGTGCCAGCAGCTACCACTATGGGGAATCCTACGAGCAGTACTTC
>TRBD2|.|TRBV11-2|TRBJ2-5
CASSLGTGTSGRFGTQYF
TGTGCCAGCAGCTTAGGAACCGGGACTAGCGGGAGATTTGGGACCCAGTACTTC
>TRBD1|.|TRBV28|TRBJ2-1
CASSLGTGKLMEQFF
TGTGCCAGCAGTTTAGGGACAGGGAAATTGATGGAGCAGTTCTTC
>TRBD1|.|TRBV5-5|TRBJ1-1
CASSLDRGNTEAFF
TGTGCCAGCAGCTTGGACAGGGGTAACACTGAAGCTTTCTTT
>.|.|TRBV10-3|TRBJ1-2
CAISESRRGENYGYTF
TGTGCCATCAGTGAGTCAAGGAGGGGGGAAAACTATGGCTACACCTTC
>TRBD1|.|TRBV7-9|TRBJ1-6
CASSLWDSGYNSPLHF
TGTGCCAGCAGCTTATGGGACAGTGGCTATAATTCACCCCTCCACTTT
>.|few|TRBV28|TRBJ1-5
CASSLLQKHYNQPQHF
TGTGCCAGCAGTTTACTACAGAAACATTACAATCAGCCCCAGCATTTT
>.|.|TRBV14|TRBJ2-1
CASSPQYNEQFF
TGTGCCAGCAGCCCCCAATACAATGAGCAGTTCTTC
>TRBD1|.|TRBV30|TRBJ2-5
CAWTGQGAQETQYF
TGTGCCTGGACGGGACAGGGGGCCCAAGAGACCCAGTACTTC
>.|few|TRBV5-1|TRBJ1-2
CASSRKSLRLCCYGYTF
TGCGCCAGCAGCCGCAAATCACTCCGGTTGTGTTGCTATGGCTACACCTTC
>.|once|TRBV6-6|TRBJ2-7
CASSRPGAPAEYEQYF
TGTGCCAGCAGTCGACCGGGGGCACCGGCGGAATACGAGCAGTACTTC
>TRBD2|.|TRBV5-1|TRBJ2-7
CASSVTSGSYEQYF
TGCGCCAGCAGCGTGACTAGCGGGAGCTACGAGCAGTACTTC
>.|.|TRBV15|TRBJ2-7
CATSRGYSRTTGNYEQYF
TGTGCCACCAGCAGAGGCTACTCTCGGACGACGGGCAACTACGAGCAGTACTTC
>.|.|TRBV5-1|TRBJ1-4
CASSLAKGLGEKLFF
TGCGCCAGCAGCTTAGCAAAAGGTTTAGGTGAAAAACTGTTTTTT
>.|.|TRBV19|TRBJ1-1
CASSTQGSTEAFF
TGTGCCAGTAGTACCCAGGGGAGCACTGAAGCTTTCTTT
>.|.|TRBV14|TRBJ1-1
CASSPLGGMKAFF
TGTGCCAGCAGCCCTCTGGGGGGGATGAAAGCTTTCTTT
>.|.|TRBV5-5|TRBJ2-7
CASSSDWISYEQYF
TGTGCCAGCAGCTCCGACTGGATCTCCTACGAGCAGTACTTC
>.|.|TRBV5-1|TRBJ2-7
CASSWDPTYEQYF
TGCGCCAGCAGCTGGGACCCGACCTACGAGCAGTACTTC
>TRBD1|.|TRBV5-1|TRBJ1-1
CASSFDRESEAFF
TGCGCCAGCAGCTTCGACAGGGAGTCTGAAGCTTTCTTT
>.|.|TRBV4-1|TRBJ1-2
CASSQVGTGWTNYGYTF
TGCGCCAGCAGCCAAGTGGGGACCGGATGGACTAACTATGGCTACACCTTC
>TRBD1|.|TRBV23-1|TRBJ2-1
CASSPPGQEPDDGSYNEQFF
TGCGCCAGCAGTCCGCCGGGACAGGAACCCGATGATGGTTCCTACAATGAGCAGTTCTTC
>TRBD2|once|TRBV19|TRBJ2-4
CASSMPAGGTKNIQYF
TGTGCCAGTAGTATGCCGGCGGGAGGGACCAAAAACATTCAGTACTTC